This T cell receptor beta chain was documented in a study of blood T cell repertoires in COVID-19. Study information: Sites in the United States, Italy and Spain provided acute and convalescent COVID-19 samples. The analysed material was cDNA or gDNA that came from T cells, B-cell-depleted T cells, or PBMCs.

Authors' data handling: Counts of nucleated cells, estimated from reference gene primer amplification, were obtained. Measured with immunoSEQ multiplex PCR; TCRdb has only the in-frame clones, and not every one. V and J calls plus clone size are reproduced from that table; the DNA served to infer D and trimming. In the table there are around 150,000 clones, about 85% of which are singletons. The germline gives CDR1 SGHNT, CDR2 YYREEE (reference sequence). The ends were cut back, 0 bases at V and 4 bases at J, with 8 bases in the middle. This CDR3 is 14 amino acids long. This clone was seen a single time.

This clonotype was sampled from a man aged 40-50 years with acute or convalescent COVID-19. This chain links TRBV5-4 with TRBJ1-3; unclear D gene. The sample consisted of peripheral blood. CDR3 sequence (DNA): TGTGCCAGCAGCTTGGCCCGGTCAGGAAACACCATATATTTT. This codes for CASSLARSGNTIYF.